The 29 T cell receptor beta chains below come from one sample, sequenced in a study of early T cells in non-severe SARS-CoV-2 infection. One entry per CDR3 protein results from TCRdb running MiXCR on the 5' RACE reads. The sample yields approximately 74,000 distinct CDR3 sequences, around 15% seen once. Specimen: whole blood. The origin of the receptors is an adult who was a healthcare worker with PCR-confirmed SARS-CoV-2 infection or an uninfected control (not recorded which).

This clonotype has just a few counts. V gene TRBV5-1 combines with J gene TRBJ2-2, with 8 positions matching TRBD1. The CDR3 totals 18 residues. The V gene's germline CDR1 is SGHRS and CDR2 YFSETQ. After removal of 0 bases from V and 1 base from J, the junction contained 8 bases not matched to a gene. DNA for the CDR3: TGCGCCAGCAGCTTGGTGACTTTTGGGACAGGGAACACCGGGGAGCTGTTTTTT. Translated, it gives CASSLVTFGTGNTGELFF.

This clonotype has a handful of counts. This sequence joins TRBV5-1 and TRBJ2-3; perhaps TRBD1 as D (6 bases). Germline V gives CDR1 SGHRS, CDR2 YFSETQ. This CDR3 is built from 12 residues. Between the trimmed V and J ends, which lost 3 bases and 6 bases, there was a span of 8 bases. CDR3 DNA sequence: TGCGCCAGCAGCTCTCAGGGGGATACGCAGTATTTT. It translates to CASSSQGDTQYF. Variable domain in full (rest from reference TRBV5-1 and TRBJ2-3): KAGVTQTPRYLIKTRGQQVTLSCSPISGHRSVSWYQQTPGQGLQFLFEYFSETQRNKGNFPGRFSGRQFSNSRSEMNVSTLELGDSALYLCASSSQGDTQYFGPGTRLTVL.

This clonotype appeared a few times. The V and J genes are TRBV6-1 and TRBJ2-7; the match to TRBD1 covers 7 bases. The germline gives CDR1 MNHNS, CDR2 SASEGT. The CDR3 consists of 14 residues. V dropped 4 bases and J dropped 2; count of bases not matched to a gene: 5. The CDR3 reads CASSGRDRPYEQYF. The CDR3 nucleotides read TGTGCCAGCAGTGGCCGGGACAGACCCTACGAGCAGTACTTC.

This clonotype was counted many times. This rearrangement joins TRBV29-1 to TRBJ2-1, with D tentatively TRBD2 (5 bases). V lost 2 bases and J lost 4, with 15 bases in between. Per the germline V gene, CDR1 is SQVTM and CDR2 is ANQGSEA. This CDR3 has 15 amino acids. CDR3 residues: CSVEHWASPYNEQFF. The DNA of the CDR3 is TGCAGCGTTGAACACTGGGCTAGCCCATACAATGAGCAGTTCTTC.

The rearrangement joins TRBV28 to TRBJ2-5, with D maybe TRBD1 (5 bases). CDR1 and CDR2 (germline): MDHEN, SYDVKM. The CDR3 runs 13 residues. Trimming removed 5 bases from V and 3 bases from J, with 10 bases in between. CDR3: CASSVTVEETQYF. CDR3 nucleotide sequence: TGTGCCAGCAGTGTGACAGTAGAAGAGACCCAGTACTTC.

This clonotype was recorded at least ten times. This chain joins TRBV5-1 and TRBJ2-3; 13 nucleotides agree with TRBD2. Trimming at V came to 7 bases and at J to 0 bases, leaving 2 bases not matched to a gene. This CDR3 comprises 15 residues. Germline loops: CDR1 SGHRS, CDR2 YFSETQ. CDR3 sequence (DNA): TGCGCCAGCGGACTAGCGGGGGCTAGCACAGATACGCAGTATTTT. It is translated as CASGLAGASTDTQYF.

This clonotype was counted only a few times. This chain uses TRBV19 with TRBJ2-1; no clear D gene. Trimming cost V 9 bases and J 0 bases, with 12 bases left between them. Germline V lookup: CDR1 LNHDA, CDR2 SQIVND (reference sequence). The CDR3 contains 14 residues. Written as DNA, the CDR3 is TGTGCCAGCCAACAGAGAAACTCCTACAATGAGCAGTTCTTC. Translating gives CASQQRNSYNEQFF.

This clonotype was found a few times. The chain carries TRBV20-1 and TRBJ1-2; 10 nucleotides agree with TRBD1. This CDR3 contains 12 residues. V was pared by 6 bases and J by 7 bases, with 5 bases of the junction left unmatched. CDR1 DFQATT and CDR2 SNEGSKA come from the germline V gene (reference sequence). This chain's CDR3 is CSAGTGDSGYTF. The CDR3 region has the DNA TGCAGTGCAGGGACAGGGGATTCTGGCTACACCTTC.

Only a few counts were recorded for this clonotype. For the CDR3, the DNA is TGTGCCAGCAGCAACCTCCGCAGCAGCGAGCAGTTCTTC. Translating it yields CASSNLRSSEQFF. The V and J genes are TRBV12-3 or TRBV12-4 and TRBJ2-1; D remains unclear. The ends were cut back, 6 bases at V and 10 bases at J, with 16 bases in the middle. CDR3 length: 13 amino acids.

This clonotype showed up just a few times. The chain carries TRBV7-2 and TRBJ2-5; 7 bases align to TRBD1. The V gene end was trimmed by 2 bases and the J gene end by 5 bases; junction bases not matched to a gene: 5. The CDR3 covers 14 residues. Germline values: CDR1 SGHTA, CDR2 FQGNSA. CDR3 in amino acids: CASSLSRGLETQYF. The CDR3 nucleotides are TGTGCCAGCAGCTTAAGTAGGGGGCTTGAGACCCAGTACTTC.

This clonotype was picked up many times. V usage is TRBV2 and J usage is TRBJ2-5; TRBD1 matches at 8 bases. This CDR3 is 14 amino acids long. Trimming took 7 bases from V and 5 from J; bases not matched to a gene: 9. Germline lookup yields CDR1 SNHLY and CDR2 FYNNEI. CDR3 region: CASTRTGNYETQYF. DNA of the CDR3: TGTGCCAGCACCAGGACAGGGAATTACGAGACCCAGTACTTC.

This clonotype was detected a few times. The chain recombines TRBV2 with TRBJ1-1; D is unclear. Trimming shortened V by 4 bases and J by 1 base, and 7 bases separated the two germline ends. CDR1 and CDR2 (germline): SNHLY, FYNNEI. This CDR3 contains 13 residues. CDR3 DNA: TGTGCCAGCAGTGTTTGGCAGAACACTGAAGCTTTCTTT. Translation: CASSVWQNTEAFF.

The chain combines TRBV7-6 with TRBJ1-6; 7 positions agree with TRBD1. V lost 5 bases to trimming and J lost 0 bases; unmatched junction nucleotides: 10. Germline V lookup: CDR1 SGHVS, CDR2 FNYEAQ. The CDR3 spans 18 residues. CDR3 region: CASSRRTGGSSYNSPLHF. The DNA of the CDR3 is TGTGCCAGCAGCAGAAGGACAGGAGGCAGCTCCTATAATTCACCCCTCCACTTT.

This sequence joins TRBV19 and TRBJ1-2; 8 nucleotides line up with TRBD1. Germline V CDR1 and CDR2: LNHDA, SQIVND (reference sequence). The CDR3 consists of 14 residues. After removal of 5 bases from V and 5 bases from J, the junction contained 7 bases not matched to a gene. CDR3 sequence: CASSRGQGEYGYTF. The CDR3 coding sequence is TGTGCCAGTAGTCGTGGACAGGGAGAGTATGGCTACACCTTC.

The sample holds many counts of this clonotype. The chain is built from TRBV7-2 and TRBJ1-1; D perhaps matches TRBD1 (5 bases). Trimming stripped 2 bases from V and 4 bases from J, with 11 bases between. CDR3 length equals 14 residues. Germline CDR1 and CDR2: SGHTA and FQGNSA. The CDR3 reads CASSLRGGGTEAFF. As DNA, the CDR3 is TGTGCCAGCAGCTTAAGGGGCGGGGGCACTGAAGCTTTCTTT.

The chain links TRBV9 to TRBJ1-1; D not resolved. Trimming removed 5 bases from V and 10 bases from J, with 9 bases in between. Germline V lookup: CDR1 SGDLS, CDR2 YYNGEE. The CDR3 has 10 residues. CDR3 region: CASSPSPAFF. In nucleotides, the CDR3 is TGTGCCAGCAGTCCTAGCCCAGCTTTCTTT.

There are a few counts of this clonotype. The chain carries TRBV10-3 and TRBJ2-3; 11 bases fit TRBD2. Germline lookup yields CDR1 ENHRY and CDR2 SYGVKD. CDR3 size: 16 residues. The V and J ends lost 2 bases and 3 bases, in that order; junction bases with no gene match: 4. The CDR3, as DNA: TGTGCCATCAGTGAGACTAGCGGGGGCCGGACAGATACGCAGTATTTT. It codes for CAISETSGGRTDTQYF.

The chain joins TRBV7-9 to TRBJ2-7, with 13 bases that match TRBD2. From germline, CDR1 is SEHNR and CDR2 FQNEAQ (reference sequence). After removal of 5 bases from V and 2 bases from J, the junction contained 9 bases not matched to a gene. The CDR3 contains 17 residues. The CDR3 region has the DNA TGTGCCAGCAGCGTCAATCCGGGGACTAGCGGGACCTACGAGCAGTACTTC. Its translation is CASSVNPGTSGTYEQYF.

This clonotype was seen a handful of times. The V gene is TRBV6-2 or TRBV6-3, the J gene TRBJ1-2; D may be TRBD1 (6 bases). Germline assignment: CDR1 MNHEY and CDR2 SVGEGT. Trimming pared 0 bases from V and 6 bases from J, leaving 14 bases between. This CDR3 is built from 15 residues. Here the CDR3 reads CASSYSVTGLNGYTF. The CDR3 coding sequence is TGTGCCAGCAGTTACTCGGTTACAGGGCTGAATGGCTACACCTTC.

This clonotype was seen at least ten times. The DNA of the CDR3 is TGTGCCAGCAGTTACAGGGGGGGAAATAGTGGCTACACCTTC. This translates into CASSYRGGNSGYTF. V is TRBV27 and J is TRBJ1-2, with TRBD1 identical over 8 bases. Trimming cost V 4 bases and J 7 bases; bases outside gene matches: 8. The CDR3 contains 14 residues. Germline loops: CDR1 MNHEY, CDR2 SMNVEV (reference sequence).

This clonotype was picked up one time. A single base separates this from a much larger clone, so it may be a read error. The chain employs TRBV6-2 or TRBV6-3 and TRBJ1-6; D unresolved. CDR3 size: 15 residues. Germline values: CDR1 MNHEY, CDR2 SVGEGT. In nucleotides, the CDR3 is TGTGCCAGCAGTCTGGATGGACCCAATAATTCACCCATCCACTTT. Translation: CASSLDGPNNSPIHF.

At least ten counts were recorded for this clonotype. The V and J genes are TRBV29-1 and TRBJ1-3; perhaps TRBD1 as D (5 bases). The length of the CDR3 is 12 residues. The V gene's germline CDR1 is SQVTM and CDR2 ANQGSEA. Trimming removed 2 bases from V and 4 bases from J, with 6 bases in between. This CDR3 reads CSVEQGGNTIYF. The CDR3 coding sequence is TGCAGCGTTGAACAGGGCGGAAACACCATATATTTT.

V gene TRBV9 combines with J gene TRBJ2-3; D assignment may be TRBD1 or TRBD2 (6 bases each). This CDR3 spans 14 amino acids. V shed 0 bases and J shed 5 bases, with 10 bases lying between them. Germline CDR1 SGDLS, CDR2 YYNGEE. The CDR3 loop reads CASSVVGGKDTQYF. The CDR3 bases are TGTGCCAGCAGCGTAGTGGGGGGCAAAGATACGCAGTATTTT.

This clonotype was observed a handful of times. The genes are TRBV7-8 and TRBJ1-5; the match to TRBD1 covers 10 bases. V lost 5 bases, J lost 5 bases, and 6 bases stayed unmatched. The CDR3 length is 15 residues. Germline values: CDR1 SGHVS, CDR2 FQNEAQ. In DNA, the CDR3 is TGTGCCAGCAGCACCGCGGGGACAGGGGATCAGCCCCAGCATTTT. Translated, it gives CASSTAGTGDQPQHF. Full variable domain (remainder filled in from reference TRBV7-8 and TRBJ1-5): GAGVSQSPRYKVAKRGQDVALRCDPISGHVSLFWYQQALGQGPEFLTYFQNEAQLDKSGLPSDRFFAERPEGSVSTLKIQRTQQEDSAVYLCASSTAGTGDQPQHFGDGTRLSIL.

This clonotype appeared many times. This chain uses TRBV6-5 with TRBJ2-7, with TRBD1 as a possible D gene (5 bases). Trimming cost V 2 bases and J 1 base, with 12 bases left between them. The V gene's germline CDR1 is MNHEY and CDR2 SVGAGI. The CDR3 spans 15 residues. CDR3 region: CASSYGAVGSYEQYF. The CDR3 nucleotides are TGTGCCAGCAGTTACGGGGCGGTGGGTTCCTACGAGCAGTACTTC.

This rearrangement joins TRBV6-6 to TRBJ1-6, with D unclear. Germline assignment: CDR1 MNHNY and CDR2 SVGAGI (reference sequence). Between the trimmed V and J ends, which lost 8 bases and 1 base, there was a span of 18 bases. This CDR3 has 17 amino acids. CDR3 nucleotide sequence: TGTGCCAGCCTAGATCAGGCGTCAAGGTCCTATAATTCACCCCTCCACTTT. Amino acid sequence: CASLDQASRSYNSPLHF.

This clonotype was counted a few times. V and J are TRBV25-1 and TRBJ2-1; TRBD2 is a possible D gene (6 bases). Germline V gene lookup returns CDR1 MGHDK and CDR2 SYGVNS. The V gene lost 5 bases and the J gene lost 3 bases, with 14 bases spanning the gap. The CDR3 loop spans 15 amino acids. This chain's CDR3 is CASSRDSNLYNEQFF. The CDR3 DNA reads as TGTGCCAGCAGTCGGGACTCAAACCTCTACAATGAGCAGTTCTTC.

This chain joins TRBV29-1 and TRBJ1-2, with D unclear. Trimming took 4 bases from V and 8 from J, leaving 20 bases between them. Per germline, CDR1 SQVTM and CDR2 ANQGSEA. CDR3 size: 14 residues. CDR3: CSVVRQSLYEGYTF. CDR3 sequence (DNA): TGCAGCGTTGTTCGGCAGAGCCTTTATGAGGGCTACACCTTC.

The chain has TRBV9 and TRBJ1-6; a possible D gene is TRBD1 (5 bases). Germline-derived CDR1 and CDR2 are SGDLS and YYNGEE. The germline V and J ends were trimmed by 6 bases and 10 bases, with 17 bases remaining between them. The CDR3 totals 14 residues. The CDR3: CASTGTTDGSPLHF. DNA for the CDR3: TGTGCCAGCACCGGTACGACAGATGGGTCACCCCTCCACTTT.